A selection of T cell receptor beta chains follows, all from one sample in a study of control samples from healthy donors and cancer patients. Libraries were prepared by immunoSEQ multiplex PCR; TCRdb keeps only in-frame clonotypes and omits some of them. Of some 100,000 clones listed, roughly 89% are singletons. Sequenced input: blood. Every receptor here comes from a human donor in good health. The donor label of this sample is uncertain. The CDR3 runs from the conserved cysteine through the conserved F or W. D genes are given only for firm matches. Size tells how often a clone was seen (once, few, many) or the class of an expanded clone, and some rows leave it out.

CDR3aa: CASSQGIGQTQETQYF
CDR3nt: TGCGCCAGCAGCCAAGGTATCGGGCAAACCCAAGAGACCCAGTACTTC
abundance: once
v_gene: TRBV4-1
j_gene: TRBJ2-5
d_gene: NA

CDR3aa: CAIGGFNNEQFF
CDR3nt: TGTGCCATTGGGGGGTTCAACAATGAGCAGTTCTTC
abundance: NA
v_gene: TRBV12-3/TRBV12-4
j_gene: TRBJ2-1
d_gene: NA

CDR3aa: CASSPAEQIIYGYTF
CDR3nt: TGTGCCAGCTCACCAGCGGAACAGATCATCTATGGCTACACCTTC
abundance: once
v_gene: TRBV18
j_gene: TRBJ1-2
d_gene: NA

CDR3aa: CASSAQGTSGNTIYF
CDR3nt: TGTGCCAGCAGCGCACAGGGGACCTCTGGAAACACCATATATTTT
abundance: NA
v_gene: TRBV7-2
j_gene: TRBJ1-3
d_gene: TRBD1

CDR3aa: CASSLGGQYTEAFF
CDR3nt: TGTGCCAGCAGCTTGGGAGGACAGTACACTGAAGCTTTCTTT
abundance: NA
v_gene: TRBV5-5
j_gene: TRBJ1-1
d_gene: NA

CDR3aa: CASGTENSPLHF
CDR3nt: TGTGCCAGCGGGACGGAGAATTCACCCCTCCACTTT
abundance: NA
v_gene: TRBV27
j_gene: TRBJ1-6
d_gene: NA

CDR3aa: CASSLAGTETQYF
CDR3nt: TGTGCCAGCAGCTTAGCTGGGACCGAGACCCAGTACTTC
abundance: once
v_gene: TRBV11-3
j_gene: TRBJ2-5
d_gene: NA

CDR3aa: CASSYSGDFGNTIYF
CDR3nt: TGTGCCAGCAGTTACTCGGGGGATTTCGGAAACACCATATATTTT
abundance: NA
v_gene: TRBV6-5
j_gene: TRBJ1-3
d_gene: NA

CDR3aa: CASSQDRVEAFF
CDR3nt: TGTGCCAGCAGCCAAGATAGGGTTGAAGCTTTCTTT
abundance: NA
v_gene: TRBV3-1/TRBV3-2
j_gene: TRBJ1-1
d_gene: NA

CDR3aa: CATSPSRDRASNEQFF
CDR3nt: TGTGCCACCAGCCCGTCCCGGGACAGGGCTAGCAATGAGCAGTTCTTC
abundance: NA
v_gene: TRBV15
j_gene: TRBJ2-1
d_gene: TRBD1

CDR3aa: CASRQAAYNSPLHF
CDR3nt: TGTGCCAGCAGACAGGCTGCCTATAATTCACCCCTCCACTTT
abundance: once
v_gene: TRBV27
j_gene: TRBJ1-6
d_gene: NA

CDR3aa: CASGPGNSPLHF
CDR3nt: TGTGCCAGCGGGCCGGGTAATTCACCCCTCCACTTT
abundance: NA
v_gene: TRBV11-2
j_gene: TRBJ1-6
d_gene: NA

CDR3aa: CASSKGTSGGSSTDTQYF
CDR3nt: TGTGCCAGCAGCAAAGGGACTAGCGGGGGTTCAAGCACAGATACGCAGTATTTT
abundance: NA
v_gene: TRBV21-1
j_gene: TRBJ2-3
d_gene: NA

CDR3aa: CASSQDLGGNEQFF
CDR3nt: TGTGCCAGCAGCCAAGATCTGGGGGGGAATGAGCAGTTCTTC
abundance: NA
v_gene: TRBV4-2
j_gene: TRBJ2-1
d_gene: TRBD2

CDR3aa: CASSQGRNRGTGELFF
CDR3nt: TGCGCCAGCAGCCAAGGGCGGAACCGGGGCACCGGGGAGCTGTTTTTT
abundance: once
v_gene: TRBV4-1
j_gene: TRBJ2-2
d_gene: NA

CDR3aa: CASNGGNRGQPQHF
CDR3nt: TGTGCCAGTAATGGAGGGAATAGAGGTCAGCCCCAGCATTTT
abundance: NA
v_gene: TRBV19
j_gene: TRBJ1-5
d_gene: NA

CDR3aa: CASSMKENTEAFF
CDR3nt: TGTGCCAGTAGTATGAAAGAGAACACTGAAGCTTTCTTT
abundance: NA
v_gene: TRBV19
j_gene: TRBJ1-1
d_gene: NA

CDR3aa: CASSLGGSHGKEQYF
CDR3nt: TGTGCCAGCAGCTTAGGAGGCTCTCATGGAAAAGAGCAGTACTTC
abundance: few
v_gene: TRBV11-3
j_gene: TRBJ2-7
d_gene: NA

CDR3aa: CASSFSSYEQYF
CDR3nt: TGTGCCAGCAGTTTCAGCTCCTACGAGCAGTACTTC
abundance: NA
v_gene: TRBV5-5
j_gene: TRBJ2-7
d_gene: NA

CDR3aa: CSGVRATGELFF
CDR3nt: TGCAGCGGCGTCCGGGCCACCGGGGAGCTGTTTTTT
abundance: NA
v_gene: TRBV29-1
j_gene: TRBJ2-2
d_gene: NA

CDR3aa: CASSIQGTPGQPQHF
CDR3nt: TGTGCCAGTAGTATACAGGGCACCCCGGGACAGCCCCAGCATTTT
abundance: NA
v_gene: TRBV19
j_gene: TRBJ1-5
d_gene: NA

CDR3aa: CASSILPPDRGHQPQHF
CDR3nt: TGTGCCAGTAGTATACTTCCACCGGACAGGGGCCATCAGCCCCAGCATTTT
abundance: NA
v_gene: TRBV19
j_gene: TRBJ1-5
d_gene: TRBD1

CDR3aa: CATSDQGNTEAFF
CDR3nt: TGTGCCACCAGTGACCAGGGGAACACTGAAGCTTTCTTT
abundance: NA
v_gene: TRBV24-1
j_gene: TRBJ1-1
d_gene: NA

CDR3aa: CASSLGRSRTDTQYF
CDR3nt: TGTGCCAGCAGCTTAGGGCGAAGCAGGACAGATACGCAGTATTTT
abundance: NA
v_gene: TRBV11-3
j_gene: TRBJ2-3
d_gene: NA

CDR3aa: CASSGTTYEQYF
CDR3nt: TGTGCCAGCAGTGGGACAACCTACGAGCAGTACTTC
abundance: NA
v_gene: TRBV2
j_gene: TRBJ2-7
d_gene: NA

CDR3aa: CASSLRDIRDQPQHF
CDR3nt: TGTGCCAGCAGCTTAAGGGACATTCGGGATCAGCCCCAGCATTTT
abundance: NA
v_gene: TRBV5-6
j_gene: TRBJ1-5
d_gene: NA

CDR3aa: CASSPLPGANVLTF
CDR3nt: TGTGCCAGCAGCCCCCTTCCTGGGGCCAACGTCCTGACTTTC
abundance: NA
v_gene: TRBV3-1/TRBV3-2
j_gene: TRBJ2-6
d_gene: NA

CDR3aa: CATSDSRTGSTGELFF
CDR3nt: TGTGCCACCAGTGATTCCCGGACAGGGTCCACCGGGGAGCTGTTTTTT
abundance: NA
v_gene: TRBV24-1
j_gene: TRBJ2-2
d_gene: TRBD1

CDR3aa: CASSPDRARNTGELFF
CDR3nt: TGTGCCAGCTCACCAGACAGGGCTCGAAACACCGGGGAGCTGTTTTTT
abundance: NA
v_gene: TRBV18
j_gene: TRBJ2-2
d_gene: TRBD1

CDR3aa: CASSPRGWGYEQYF
CDR3nt: TGTGCCAGTAGTCCCCGCGGCTGGGGGTACGAGCAGTACTTC
abundance: NA
v_gene: TRBV19
j_gene: TRBJ2-7
d_gene: NA

CDR3aa: CASTPRRGGNTIYF
CDR3nt: TGTGCCAGCACGCCCAGGAGGGGCGGAAACACCATATATTTT
abundance: NA
v_gene: TRBV7-8
j_gene: TRBJ1-3
d_gene: NA

CDR3aa: CATSEGQETQYF
CDR3nt: TGTGCCACCAGTGAGGGGCAAGAGACCCAGTACTTC
abundance: NA
v_gene: TRBV24-1
j_gene: TRBJ2-5
d_gene: NA

CDR3aa: CASSSTYEQYF
CDR3nt: TGTGCCAGCAGTTCAACCTACGAGCAGTACTTC
abundance: NA
v_gene: TRBV28
j_gene: TRBJ2-7
d_gene: NA

CDR3aa: CASSSILNTEAFF
CDR3nt: TGTGCCAGCTCATCGATCCTTAACACTGAAGCTTTCTTT
abundance: NA
v_gene: TRBV18
j_gene: TRBJ1-1
d_gene: NA

CDR3aa: CASSFLGSGNTIYF
CDR3nt: TGTGCCAGCAGCTTTCTCGGCTCTGGAAACACCATATATTTT
abundance: NA
v_gene: TRBV7-2
j_gene: TRBJ1-3
d_gene: NA

CDR3aa: CAWSVGGSGYEQYF
CDR3nt: TGTGCCTGGAGTGTTGGGGGGAGTGGGTACGAGCAGTACTTC
abundance: NA
v_gene: TRBV30
j_gene: TRBJ2-7
d_gene: NA

CDR3aa: CASSLSATAEQYF
CDR3nt: TGTGCCAGCAGTTTATCGGCAACGGCCGAGCAGTACTTC
abundance: NA
v_gene: TRBV27
j_gene: TRBJ2-7
d_gene: NA

CDR3aa: CASSISRTAGEALNSTDTQYF
CDR3nt: TGTGCCAGTAGTATATCCCGTACCGCGGGGGAAGCTCTAAACAGCACAGATACGCAGTATTTT
abundance: NA
v_gene: TRBV19
j_gene: TRBJ2-3
d_gene: TRBD2

CDR3aa: CASSRTGIAEAFF
CDR3nt: TGTGCCAGCAGTCGGACAGGGATAGCTGAAGCTTTCTTT
abundance: NA
v_gene: TRBV7-9
j_gene: TRBJ1-1
d_gene: TRBD1

CDR3aa: CAWSPGPKVSPLHF
CDR3nt: TGTGCCTGGAGTCCGGGGCCAAAGGTTTCACCCCTCCACTTT
abundance: NA
v_gene: TRBV30
j_gene: TRBJ1-6
d_gene: NA

CDR3aa: CASSQGQSEPETQYF
CDR3nt: TGCGCCAGCAGCCAAGGCCAGTCTGAGCCAGAGACCCAGTACTTC
abundance: NA
v_gene: TRBV4-1
j_gene: TRBJ2-5
d_gene: NA

CDR3aa: CASSKRSEKLFF
CDR3nt: TGTGCCAGCAGCAAGCGGTCTGAAAAACTGTTTTTT
abundance: NA
v_gene: TRBV21-1
j_gene: TRBJ1-4
d_gene: NA

CDR3aa: CSVDSFNYGYTF
CDR3nt: TGCAGCGTTGACAGTTTTAACTATGGCTACACCTTC
abundance: NA
v_gene: TRBV29-1
j_gene: TRBJ1-2
d_gene: NA

CDR3aa: CASSPTAISYNEQFF
CDR3nt: TGTGCCAGCAGCCCCACGGCGATCTCCTACAATGAGCAGTTCTTC
abundance: NA
v_gene: TRBV9
j_gene: TRBJ2-1
d_gene: NA

CDR3aa: CASSELVGGNTIYF
CDR3nt: TGTGCCAGCAGTGAATTGGTAGGAGGAAACACCATATATTTT
abundance: NA
v_gene: TRBV2
j_gene: TRBJ1-3
d_gene: NA

CDR3aa: CATSRDWGQTARNTEAFF
CDR3nt: TGTGCCACCAGCAGAGATTGGGGACAGACAGCCAGGAACACTGAAGCTTTCTTT
abundance: few
v_gene: TRBV15
j_gene: TRBJ1-1
d_gene: TRBD1

CDR3aa: CASSLERSGTNPIYGYTF
CDR3nt: TGTGCCAGCAGCTTAGAAAGATCAGGGACAAACCCCATATATGGCTACACCTTC
abundance: NA
v_gene: TRBV11-2
j_gene: TRBJ1-2
d_gene: NA

CDR3aa: CASSPRGSGNTDTQYF
CDR3nt: TGTGCCAGCAGCCCCCGGGGTAGCGGGAACACAGATACGCAGTATTTT
abundance: few
v_gene: TRBV11-1
j_gene: TRBJ2-3
d_gene: TRBD2

CDR3aa: CASSQNGRDTEAFF
CDR3nt: TGTGCCAGCAGCCAAAACGGGAGGGACACTGAAGCTTTCTTT
abundance: NA
v_gene: TRBV3-1/TRBV3-2
j_gene: TRBJ1-1
d_gene: NA

CDR3aa: CASSSVTSGDYGYTF
CDR3nt: TGCGCCAGCAGCTCGGTGACAAGCGGGGACTATGGCTACACCTTC
abundance: NA
v_gene: TRBV5-1
j_gene: TRBJ1-2
d_gene: NA

CDR3aa: CASSMRAAGGRTDTQYF
CDR3nt: TGTGCCAGTAGTATGCGAGCAGCGGGGGGTAGAACAGATACGCAGTATTTT
abundance: NA
v_gene: TRBV19
j_gene: TRBJ2-3
d_gene: TRBD2

CDR3aa: CASRRDVETQYF
CDR3nt: TGTGCCAGCAGAAGGGACGTGGAGACCCAGTACTTC
abundance: NA
v_gene: TRBV12-3/TRBV12-4
j_gene: TRBJ2-5
d_gene: NA

CDR3aa: CASSDSALAGATVAKNIQYF
CDR3nt: TGTGCCAGCAGTGACTCGGCCCTAGCGGGGGCTACCGTAGCCAAAAACATTCAGTACTTC
abundance: NA
v_gene: TRBV6-4
j_gene: TRBJ2-4
d_gene: TRBD2

CDR3aa: CATSRKTGLDQPQHF
CDR3nt: TGTGCCACCAGCAGGAAGACAGGGCTCGATCAGCCCCAGCATTTT
abundance: NA
v_gene: TRBV15
j_gene: TRBJ1-5
d_gene: TRBD1

CDR3aa: CASSLGGSTWTFF
CDR3nt: TGTGCCAGCAGCTTAGGTGGCAGCACATGGACTTTCTTT
abundance: NA
v_gene: TRBV11-2
j_gene: TRBJ1-1
d_gene: NA

CDR3aa: CASSLMGAMPFF
CDR3nt: TGCGCCAGCAGCTTGATGGGTGCTATGCCTTTCTTT
abundance: NA
v_gene: TRBV5-1
j_gene: TRBJ1-1
d_gene: NA

CDR3aa: CASSGGWLNTGELFF
CDR3nt: TGTGCCAGCAGCGGGGGATGGTTAAACACCGGGGAGCTGTTTTTT
abundance: once
v_gene: TRBV9
j_gene: TRBJ2-2
d_gene: NA

CDR3aa: CAWGVRGLNSPLHF
CDR3nt: TGTGCCTGGGGTGTCAGGGGGCTGAATTCACCCCTCCACTTT
abundance: NA
v_gene: TRBV30
j_gene: TRBJ1-6
d_gene: TRBD1

CDR3aa: CASSMGGSTDTQYF
CDR3nt: TGCGCCAGCAGCATGGGGGGCTCCACAGATACGCAGTATTTT
abundance: NA
v_gene: TRBV5-1
j_gene: TRBJ2-3
d_gene: NA